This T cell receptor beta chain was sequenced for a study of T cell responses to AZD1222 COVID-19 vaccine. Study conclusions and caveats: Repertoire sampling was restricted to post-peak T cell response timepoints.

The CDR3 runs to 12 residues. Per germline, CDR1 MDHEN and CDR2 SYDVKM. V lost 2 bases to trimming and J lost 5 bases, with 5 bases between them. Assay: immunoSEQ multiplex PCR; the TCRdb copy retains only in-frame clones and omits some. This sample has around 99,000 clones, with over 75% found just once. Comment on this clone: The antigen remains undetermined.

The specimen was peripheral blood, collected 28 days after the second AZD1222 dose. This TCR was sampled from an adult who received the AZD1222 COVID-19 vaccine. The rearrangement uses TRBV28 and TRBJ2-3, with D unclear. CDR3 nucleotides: TGTGCCAGCAGTTTAAAAATAGATACGCAGTATTTT. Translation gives CASSLKIDTQYF. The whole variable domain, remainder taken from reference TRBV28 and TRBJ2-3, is DVKVTQSSRYLVKRTGEKVFLECVQDMDHENMFWYRQDPGLGLRLIYFSYDVKMKEKGDIPEGYSVSREKKERFSLILESASTNQTSMYLCASSLKIDTQYFGPGTRLTVL.